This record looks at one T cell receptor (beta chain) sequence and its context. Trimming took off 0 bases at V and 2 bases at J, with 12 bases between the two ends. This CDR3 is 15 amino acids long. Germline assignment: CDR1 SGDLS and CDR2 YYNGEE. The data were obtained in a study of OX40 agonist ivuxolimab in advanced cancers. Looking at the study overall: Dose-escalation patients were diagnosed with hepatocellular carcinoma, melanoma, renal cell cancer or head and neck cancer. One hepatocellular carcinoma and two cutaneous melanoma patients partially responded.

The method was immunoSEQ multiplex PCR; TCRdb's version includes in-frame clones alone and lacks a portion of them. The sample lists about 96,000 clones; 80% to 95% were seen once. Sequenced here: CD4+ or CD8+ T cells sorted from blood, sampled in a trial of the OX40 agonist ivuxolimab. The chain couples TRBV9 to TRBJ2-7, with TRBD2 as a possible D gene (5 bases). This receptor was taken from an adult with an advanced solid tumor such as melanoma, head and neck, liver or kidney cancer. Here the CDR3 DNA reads TGTGCCAGCAGCGTAGCCAGCGGACCTACCTACGAGCAGTACTTC. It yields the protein CASSVASGPTYEQYF.